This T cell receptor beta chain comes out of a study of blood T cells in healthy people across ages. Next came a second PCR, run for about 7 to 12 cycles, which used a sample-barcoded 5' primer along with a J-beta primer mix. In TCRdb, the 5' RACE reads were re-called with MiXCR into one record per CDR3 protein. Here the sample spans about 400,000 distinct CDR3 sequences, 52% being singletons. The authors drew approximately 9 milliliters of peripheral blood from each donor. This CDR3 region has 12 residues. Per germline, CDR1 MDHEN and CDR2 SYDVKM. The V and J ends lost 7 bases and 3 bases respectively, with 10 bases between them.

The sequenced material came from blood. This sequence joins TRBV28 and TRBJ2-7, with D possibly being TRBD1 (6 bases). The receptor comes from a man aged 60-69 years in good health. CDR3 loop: CASIGQFYEQYF. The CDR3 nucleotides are TGTGCCAGCATAGGACAGTTCTACGAGCAGTACTTC.